This T cell receptor (beta chain) was recorded in a study of PD-L1 blockade in urothelial cancer. About the study: Patients' prior chemotherapy regimens numbered 0 to 3. The median number of T cells present in blood samples was around 150,000.

Indicated time point: pretreatment peripheral blood. Urothelial carcinoma in patients was locally advanced or metastatic. Details on this clone: Its antigen is unknown.

Study-level points and caveats: Below-median pretreatment blood TCR clonality was associated with improved progression-free and overall survival.

Assay used: immunoSEQ multiplex PCR; TCRdb lists only in-frame clones, some missing. The sample lists approximately 70,000 clones, 84% occurring once. The germline V gene has CDR1 LNHDA and CDR2 SQIVND (reference sequence). Trimming removed 3 bases from V and 5 bases from J; junction bases left unmatched: 4. The CDR3 has 15 amino acids. The rearrangement joins TRBV19 to TRBJ2-7; TRBD2 aligns across 13 bases. The receptor's source is an older woman with urothelial cancer. Source: PBMCs, taken around atezolizumab (anti-PD-L1) treatment. The CDR3 here is CASSIGLAGVDEQYF. The CDR3 DNA reads as TGTGCCAGTAGTATCGGACTAGCGGGAGTCGACGAGCAGTACTTC. Combining the CDR3 with reference TRBV19 and TRBJ2-7 gives the whole variable domain DGGITQSPKYLFRKEGQNVTLSCEQNLNHDAMYWYRQDPGQGLRLIYYSQIVNDFQKGDIAEGYSVSREKKESFPLTVTSAQKNPTAFYLCASSIGLAGVDEQYFGPGTRLTVT.